Listed here are 19 T cell receptor beta chains from one sample, sequenced in a study of cytomegalovirus exposure and HLA in healthy donors. The PCR employed 60 Vbeta primers together with 13 Jbeta primers. Sequencing was performed with immunoSEQ multiplex PCR; in TCRdb, only in-frame clones are kept and a portion is missing. The table shows about 300,000 clones, with more than 80% occurring only once. Sample: PBMCs. The receptors were gathered from a man in his forties in good health and CMV-seropositive.

The chain couples TRBV7-3 to TRBJ2-5; 10 nucleotides match TRBD1. The CDR3 has 16 amino acids. CDR1 and CDR2 from the germline V gene are SGHTA and FQGTGA. Unmatched junction bases numbered 7, after V lost 4 bases and J lost 2 bases. The chain's CDR3 is CASSWGQGSMQETQYF. The CDR3 nucleotides are TGTGCCAGCAGCTGGGGACAGGGGAGTATGCAAGAGACCCAGTACTTC.

The chain carries TRBV19 and TRBJ1-5, with a tentative D call TRBD1 (5 bases). The V gene lost 5 bases and the J gene lost 2 bases, with 16 bases spanning the gap. The CDR3 spans 16 residues. Germline lookup yields CDR1 LNHDA and CDR2 SQIVND (reference sequence). The CDR3 reads CASSSAKGFGNQPQHF. CDR3 nucleotides: TGTGCCAGTAGTTCCGCGAAGGGGTTTGGCAATCAGCCCCAGCATTTT.

This chain connects TRBV2 to TRBJ2-7, with a possible D match to TRBD1 (5 bases). The CDR3 extends over 15 amino acids. With 7 bases removed from V and 1 base from J, the gap between germline ends came to 17 bases. Germline-derived CDR1 and CDR2 are SNHLY and FYNNEI. CDR3 loop: CASTRTLGSSYEQYF. The CDR3 DNA follows: TGTGCCAGCACCCGGACACTTGGATCGTCCTACGAGCAGTACTTC.

The V and J genes are TRBV29-1 and TRBJ2-7; the match to TRBD2 covers 7 bases. Germline V CDR1 and CDR2: SQVTM, ANQGSEA. This CDR3 comprises 14 residues. J gave up 1 base and V 2 bases, and 5 bases lay outside the gene matches. CDR3 sequence (DNA): TGCAGCGTTGAAACTCTAGCGGAGTCCTACGAGCAGTACTTC. It codes for CSVETLAESYEQYF.

This chain links TRBV7-8 with TRBJ1-3; a weak D match, TRBD1 (6 bases). V was cut by 1 base and J by 2 bases, with 12 bases left in between. The CDR3 has 16 residues. Germline loops: CDR1 SGHVS, CDR2 FQNEAQ. CDR3 protein: CASSLVQGGAGNTIYF. In DNA form, the CDR3 reads TGTGCCAGCAGCTTAGTACAGGGTGGTGCTGGAAACACCATATATTTT.

The V gene is TRBV28, the J gene TRBJ2-3; the D gene is possibly TRBD2 (6 bases). This CDR3 comprises 14 residues. Germline V gene lookup returns CDR1 MDHEN and CDR2 SYDVKM. Trimming removed 2 bases from V and 4 bases from J, with 10 bases in between. The CDR3 reads CASSLRRESDTQYF. CDR3 coding DNA: TGTGCCAGCAGTTTACGTCGGGAGTCAGATACGCAGTATTTT.

The chain joins TRBV6-5 to TRBJ2-7; 9 bases are a match to TRBD1. With 6 bases clipped from V and 5 bases from J, the junction kept 8 bases outside the gene matches. Germline loops: CDR1 MNHEY, CDR2 SVGAGI. This CDR3 spans 14 amino acids. The CDR3 sequence is CASSHRTGDHEQYF. In DNA form, the CDR3 reads TGTGCCAGCAGCCATCGGACAGGGGACCACGAGCAGTACTTC.

The V gene is TRBV7-2, the J gene TRBJ2-2, with D perhaps matching TRBD2 (6 bases). Per germline, CDR1 SGHTA and CDR2 FQGNSA. Trimming cost V 1 base and J 4 bases, with 16 bases left between them. The CDR3 is 17 amino acids. The CDR3 loop is CASSLGVFGGITGELFF. The CDR3 DNA is TGTGCCAGCAGCTTAGGTGTCTTTGGGGGGATCACCGGGGAGCTGTTTTTT. The whole variable domain, remainder taken from reference TRBV7-2 and TRBJ2-2, is GAGVSQSPSNKVTEKGKDVELRCDPISGHTALYWYRQSLGQGLEFLIYFQGNSAPDKSGLPSDRFSAERTGGSVSTLTIQRTQQEDSAVYLCASSLGVFGGITGELFFGEGSRLTVL.

Points on this clone: The junction and the germline gene differ at one end; a read error may be behind it. The chain recombines TRBV7-9 with TRBJ1-5; D is undetermined. This CDR3 spans 16 amino acids. In germline, CDR1 is SEHNR, CDR2 FQNEAQ (reference sequence). The CDR3 DNA follows: TGTTCCAGCAGCCCCCTAGGAGGAGGGAGCAATCAGCCCCAGCATTTT. This sequence encodes CSSSPLGGGSNQPQHF. Looking up the rest from reference TRBV7-9 and TRBJ1-5 gives the full variable domain: DTGVSQNPRHKITKRGQNVTFRCDPISEHNRLYWYRQTLGQGPEFLTYFQNEAQLEKSRLLSDRFSAERPKGSFSTLEIQRTEQGDSAMYLCSSSPLGGGSNQPQHFGDGTRLSIL.

This clone appeared a few times. The rearrangement uses TRBV19 and TRBJ1-1; a possible D gene is TRBD1 (6 bases). The V and J ends lost 7 bases and 4 bases respectively, with 19 bases between them. CDR1 and CDR2 (germline): LNHDA, SQIVND (reference sequence). This CDR3 region has 15 residues. CDR3 bases: TGTGCCAGTACCCCAGTACAGGGATCGAGCACTGAAGCTTTCTTT. Translating it yields CASTPVQGSSTEAFF.

The V call is TRBV27, the J call TRBJ2-5, with 7 bases lining up with TRBD1. The CDR3 length is 13 residues. Germline-derived CDR1 and CDR2 are MNHEY and SMNVEV (reference sequence). The ends lost 6 bases at V and 5 bases at J; junction bases unmatched: 6. Here the CDR3 reads CASRGTVAETQYF. CDR3 sequence (DNA): TGTGCCAGCAGGGGGACAGTGGCGGAGACCCAGTACTTC.

The CDR3 bases are TGTGCCAGCAGTTCCCGCGGGGGTACATTAAACACTGAAGCTTTCTTT. It codes for CASSSRGGTLNTEAFF. The chain employs TRBV7-9 and TRBJ1-1; D is possibly TRBD1 (5 bases). Trimming cost V 6 bases and J 2 bases, with 19 bases left between them. CDR1 is SEHNR, CDR2 FQNEAQ, per germline (reference sequence). The length of the CDR3 is 16 residues.

This chain connects TRBV19 to TRBJ2-7; no firm D call. The germline CDR1 and CDR2 sequences are LNHDA and SQIVND (reference sequence). This CDR3 spans 14 amino acids. Between the trimmed V and J ends, which lost 3 bases and 3 bases, there was a span of 12 bases. Here the CDR3 DNA reads TGTGCCAGTAGTATGACTCTAAGAGGCTACGAGCAGTACTTC. It yields the protein CASSMTLRGYEQYF.

The chain carries TRBV11-2 and TRBJ2-1; 11 bases are shared with TRBD2. CDR1 SGHAT and CDR2 FQNNGV come from the germline V gene. V trimming: 5 bases; J trimming: 4 bases; junction bases outside the gene matches: 7. This CDR3 has 16 amino acids. CDR3: CASSAGASGRYNEQFF. The CDR3 DNA reads TGTGCCAGCAGCGCGGGGGCTAGCGGGAGGTACAATGAGCAGTTCTTC. The full variable domain, its missing parts supplied by reference TRBV11-2 and TRBJ2-1, is EAGVAQSPRYKIIEKRQSVAFWCNPISGHATLYWYQQILGQGPKLLIQFQNNGVVDDSQLPKDRFSAERLKGVDSTLKIQPAKLEDSAVYLCASSAGASGRYNEQFFGPGTRLTVL.

The chain carries TRBV7-9 and TRBJ2-1, with 10 positions matching TRBD1. Germline V gives CDR1 SEHNR, CDR2 FQNEAQ (reference sequence). There are 15 residues in the CDR3. J was trimmed by 8 bases and V by 5 bases; bases with no gene match: 9. The CDR3 here is CASSPTGTGDDEQFF. Here the CDR3 DNA reads TGTGCCAGCAGCCCAACCGGGACAGGGGATGATGAGCAGTTCTTC.

This clone was seen more than once but under ten times. This rearrangement joins TRBV5-1 to TRBJ2-6; D uncertain. There are 15 residues in the CDR3. Trimming shortened V by 0 bases and J by 2 bases, and 6 bases separated the two germline ends. Germline lookup yields CDR1 SGHRS and CDR2 YFSETQ. Written as DNA, the CDR3 is TGCGCCAGCAGCTTGGGCAGGACTGGGGCCAACGTCCTGACTTTC. Translated, it gives CASSLGRTGANVLTF. Combining the CDR3 with reference TRBV5-1 and TRBJ2-6 gives the whole variable domain KAGVTQTPRYLIKTRGQQVTLSCSPISGHRSVSWYQQTPGQGLQFLFEYFSETQRNKGNFPGRFSGRQFSNSRSEMNVSTLELGDSALYLCASSLGRTGANVLTFGAGSRLTVL.

The chain recombines TRBV28 with TRBJ2-6; 8 positions match TRBD2. Trimming took 7 bases from V and 1 from J; bases not matched to a gene: 9. The length of the CDR3 is 17 residues. The germline V gene encodes CDR1 MDHEN and CDR2 SYDVKM. The chain's CDR3 is CASTVAGGVSGANVLTF. The CDR3 DNA reads TGTGCCAGCACCGTTGCGGGGGGCGTTTCTGGGGCCAACGTCCTGACTTTC.

V is TRBV7-9 and J is TRBJ2-5; TRBD1 matches at 10 bases. The J call may be incorrect, as the DNA end agrees better with TRBJ2-7. This CDR3 comprises 14 residues. The germline CDR1 and CDR2 sequences are SEHNR and FQNEAQ (reference sequence). This CDR3 is CASSLPGTGAEQYF. For the CDR3, the DNA is TGTGCCAGCAGCTTGCCCGGGACAGGGGCCGAGCAGTACTTC.

The CDR3 spells CASSFSRYEQYF. In DNA form, the CDR3 reads TGTGCCAGCAGCTTTTCGCGCTACGAGCAGTACTTC. The chain joins TRBV7-2 to TRBJ2-7; D is undetermined. The V gene lost 3 bases and the J gene lost 3 bases, with 6 bases spanning the gap. The length of the CDR3 is 12 residues. Germline lookup yields CDR1 SGHTA and CDR2 FQGNSA.